Listed below are T cell receptor beta chains from one sample, sequenced in a study of shared clonotypes between healthy human individuals. Assay: immunoSEQ multiplex PCR; the TCRdb copy retains only in-frame clones and omits some. There are roughly 2.2 million clones in the sample; roughly 90% occur only once, and 0.37% lies in the top ten. The specimen was naive CD4+ T cells from PBMCs. The receptors originated from a man in his late teens or twenties in good health. Some clones in this sample may be carry-over from other donors' samples. CDR3s include the opening cysteine and the closing phenylalanine or tryptophan. The D gene is left open where the match is weak. Clone size is given for some rows only: seen once, a few or many times, or a class if the clone is expanded.

CDR3 DNA: TGCGCCAGCAGCTTGGGACAGGGCCGCACTGAAGCTTTCTTT
CDR3 protein: CASSLGQGRTEAFF
D gene: TRBD1
clone size: -
V gene: TRBV5-1
J gene: TRBJ1-1
CDR3 length: 14

CDR3 DNA: TGTGCCAGCAGCTTAGGGGCGTCAGATACGCAGTATTTT
CDR3 protein: CASSLGASDTQYF
D gene: -
clone size: -
V gene: TRBV7-7
J gene: TRBJ2-3
CDR3 length: 13

CDR3 DNA: TGTGCCAGCTCGGGACTAGCGATCCACAATGAGCAGTTCTTC
CDR3 protein: CASSGLAIHNEQFF
D gene: TRBD2
clone size: -
V gene: TRBV2
J gene: TRBJ2-1
CDR3 length: 14

CDR3 DNA: TGTGCCAGCAATCCCCTAGGCAGGGTGCAGACCGGGGAGCTGTTTTTT
CDR3 protein: CASNPLGRVQTGELFF
D gene: -
clone size: -
V gene: TRBV27
J gene: TRBJ2-2
CDR3 length: 16

CDR3 DNA: TGCGCCAGCAGCCGCATGACGGGACAGGGCCCTCGTTCGCAGTATTTT
CDR3 protein: CASSRMTGQGPRSQYF
D gene: TRBD1
clone size: -
V gene: TRBV5-1
J gene: TRBJ2-3
CDR3 length: 16

CDR3 DNA: TGCGCCAGCAGCTTACGGACTAGCGGGAGGACCAATGAGCAGTTCTTC
CDR3 protein: CASSLRTSGRTNEQFF
D gene: TRBD2
clone size: -
V gene: TRBV5-1
J gene: TRBJ2-1
CDR3 length: 16

CDR3 DNA: TGCGCCAGCACCTCACTAGCGGGAGATTCCCGGTACAATGAGCAGTTCTTC
CDR3 protein: CASTSLAGDSRYNEQFF
D gene: TRBD2
clone size: -
V gene: TRBV10-2
J gene: TRBJ2-1
CDR3 length: 17

CDR3 DNA: TGCGCCAGCAGTAGGTCTGGGACAGGGTCCGGAGATACGCAGTATTTT
CDR3 protein: CASSRSGTGSGDTQYF
D gene: TRBD1
clone size: -
V gene: TRBV5-1
J gene: TRBJ2-3
CDR3 length: 16

CDR3 DNA: TGTGCCAGCAGTTTAAGCTACGCATCCGAGCAGTACTTC
CDR3 protein: CASSLSYASEQYF
D gene: -
clone size: -
V gene: TRBV27
J gene: TRBJ2-7
CDR3 length: 13

CDR3 DNA: TGTGCCAGCAGCTTAATCGGGGCTTGGTCTAGCGCCACCGGGGAGCTGTTTTTT
CDR3 protein: CASSLIGAWSSATGELFF
D gene: -
clone size: -
V gene: TRBV11-3
J gene: TRBJ2-2
CDR3 length: 18

CDR3 DNA: TGTGCCAGTAGTGTTGATTCGGGCCTTGGGGCCAACGTCCTGACTTTC
CDR3 protein: CASSVDSGLGANVLTF
D gene: -
clone size: -
V gene: TRBV19
J gene: TRBJ2-6
CDR3 length: 16

CDR3 DNA: TGTGCCAGCAGATCGTACGGGGTTGCCTATGGCTACACCTTC
CDR3 protein: CASRSYGVAYGYTF
D gene: -
clone size: once
V gene: TRBV5-6
J gene: TRBJ1-2
CDR3 length: 14

CDR3 DNA: TGTGCCAGCTCACCAAGACTAGCGGGGGATATTTACAATGAGCAGTTCTTC
CDR3 protein: CASSPRLAGDIYNEQFF
D gene: TRBD2
clone size: -
V gene: TRBV18
J gene: TRBJ2-1
CDR3 length: 17

CDR3 DNA: TGTGCCAGCGCGTCAGCGGGCCTCGGAGCAGATACGCAGTATTTT
CDR3 protein: CASASAGLGADTQYF
D gene: -
clone size: -
V gene: TRBV27
J gene: TRBJ2-3
CDR3 length: 15

CDR3 DNA: TGTGCCAGCAGCCAGGGGAGCTCCTACAATGAGCAGTTCTTC
CDR3 protein: CASSQGSSYNEQFF
D gene: -
clone size: -
V gene: TRBV14
J gene: TRBJ2-1
CDR3 length: 14

CDR3 DNA: TGCGCCAGCAGCTTGATAGCGGGGGCCTACAATGAGCAGTTCTTC
CDR3 protein: CASSLIAGAYNEQFF
D gene: TRBD2
clone size: -
V gene: TRBV5-1
J gene: TRBJ2-1
CDR3 length: 15

CDR3 DNA: TGTGCTCCTAACGGTGAGCAGTTCTTC
CDR3 protein: CAPNGEQFF
D gene: -
clone size: -
V gene: TRBV19
J gene: TRBJ2-1
CDR3 length: 9

CDR3 DNA: TGCGCCAGCAGCCCTGGGGGGGGGCGGACTAATGAAAAACTGTTTTTT
CDR3 protein: CASSPGGGRTNEKLFF
D gene: -
clone size: -
V gene: TRBV5-1
J gene: TRBJ1-4
CDR3 length: 16

CDR3 DNA: TGTGCCAGCAGCTCAGGGGCCCTCTCCTCAGATACGCAGTATTTT
CDR3 protein: CASSSGALSSDTQYF
D gene: -
clone size: -
V gene: TRBV7-2
J gene: TRBJ2-3
CDR3 length: 15

CDR3 DNA: TGCGCCAGCAGGCCTGACGGGGGAGGCAGCAATCAGCCCCAGCATTTT
CDR3 protein: CASRPDGGGSNQPQHF
D gene: -
clone size: -
V gene: TRBV5-1
J gene: TRBJ1-5
CDR3 length: 16

CDR3 DNA: TGTGCCAGCAGATCTAGCGGGAAGGGCCCCTACGAGCAGTACTTC
CDR3 protein: CASRSSGKGPYEQYF
D gene: TRBD2
clone size: -
V gene: TRBV28
J gene: TRBJ2-7
CDR3 length: 15

CDR3 DNA: TGTGCCAGCAGCCCCCGCGCGTGGACAGATAGTTATGGCTACACCTTC
CDR3 protein: CASSPRAWTDSYGYTF
D gene: -
clone size: -
V gene: TRBV9
J gene: TRBJ1-2
CDR3 length: 16

CDR3 DNA: TGCAGCGCCTCAAGCAGCTACGAGCAGTACTTC
CDR3 protein: CSASSSYEQYF
D gene: -
clone size: -
V gene: TRBV29-1
J gene: TRBJ2-7
CDR3 length: 11

CDR3 DNA: TGTGCCAGCAGCTCTAGGGGACAGGGTCCCCCGGGGTACACCTTC
CDR3 protein: CASSSRGQGPPGYTF
D gene: TRBD1
clone size: -
V gene: TRBV7-2
J gene: TRBJ1-2
CDR3 length: 15

CDR3 DNA: TGTGCCAGCAGTTTAGGCGGGGCAAGCTCCTACGAGCAGTACTTC
CDR3 protein: CASSLGGASSYEQYF
D gene: -
clone size: -
V gene: TRBV28
J gene: TRBJ2-7
CDR3 length: 15

CDR3 DNA: TGTGCCAGCAGCAACCGGGACGGCACAGATACGCAGTATTTT
CDR3 protein: CASSNRDGTDTQYF
D gene: -
clone size: -
V gene: TRBV11-2
J gene: TRBJ2-3
CDR3 length: 14

CDR3 DNA: TGTGCCAGCAGTTTATGGGACACCCACTACGAGCAGTACTTC
CDR3 protein: CASSLWDTHYEQYF
D gene: -
clone size: -
V gene: TRBV28
J gene: TRBJ2-7
CDR3 length: 14

CDR3 DNA: TGTGCCAGCAGTCCGCCGGGACTAGCGGGACTCGAGCAGTACTTC
CDR3 protein: CASSPPGLAGLEQYF
D gene: TRBD2
clone size: once
V gene: TRBV28
J gene: TRBJ2-7
CDR3 length: 15

CDR3 DNA: TGTGCCAGCAGTGAACTAGCGGGAGTGGGTGAGCAGTTCTTC
CDR3 protein: CASSELAGVGEQFF
D gene: TRBD2
clone size: -
V gene: TRBV2
J gene: TRBJ2-1
CDR3 length: 14

CDR3 DNA: TGTGCCAGCAGTCCCCATTTACAGCCCCAGCATTTT
CDR3 protein: CASSPHLQPQHF
D gene: -
clone size: -
V gene: TRBV28
J gene: TRBJ1-5
CDR3 length: 12

CDR3 DNA: TGTGCCAGCAGTCTGACCACCCGCGGGGATACGCAGTATTTT
CDR3 protein: CASSLTTRGDTQYF
D gene: -
clone size: -
V gene: TRBV2
J gene: TRBJ2-3
CDR3 length: 14

CDR3 DNA: TGTGCCAGCAGCTCGGGGACAGGGGAAGAGACCCAGTACTTC
CDR3 protein: CASSSGTGEETQYF
D gene: TRBD1
clone size: -
V gene: TRBV11-1
J gene: TRBJ2-5
CDR3 length: 14

CDR3 DNA: TGTGCCAGCAGCTTAACCGGACACGGCACAGATACGCAGTATTTT
CDR3 protein: CASSLTGHGTDTQYF
D gene: -
clone size: -
V gene: TRBV7-3
J gene: TRBJ2-3
CDR3 length: 15

CDR3 DNA: TGTGCCTGGAGCCAGGGTGGAAACACCATATATTTT
CDR3 protein: CAWSQGGNTIYF
D gene: -
clone size: -
V gene: TRBV30
J gene: TRBJ1-3
CDR3 length: 12

CDR3 DNA: TGTGCCAGCAGCTTGGTGGCTGGAGGGGATACGCAGTATTTT
CDR3 protein: CASSLVAGGDTQYF
D gene: -
clone size: -
V gene: TRBV5-6
J gene: TRBJ2-3
CDR3 length: 14

CDR3 DNA: TGCGCCAGCAGCTTCAAAGGGAGTGCAACTAATGAAAAACTGTTTTTT
CDR3 protein: CASSFKGSATNEKLFF
D gene: -
clone size: once
V gene: TRBV5-1
J gene: TRBJ1-4
CDR3 length: 16

CDR3 DNA: TGTGCCAGCAGTACAGGGGGCCTAAACACTGAAGCTTTCTTT
CDR3 protein: CASSTGGLNTEAFF
D gene: TRBD1
clone size: once
V gene: TRBV6-5
J gene: TRBJ1-1
CDR3 length: 14

CDR3 DNA: TGTGCCAGCAGCTTAGGAAAAACAAGGACAGGGAATTCCGAAGCTTTCTTT
CDR3 protein: CASSLGKTRTGNSEAFF
D gene: TRBD1
clone size: -
V gene: TRBV11-1
J gene: TRBJ1-1
CDR3 length: 17

CDR3 DNA: TGTGCCAGCAGTGACAGGAGCTACGAGCAGTACTTC
CDR3 protein: CASSDRSYEQYF
D gene: -
clone size: -
V gene: TRBV2
J gene: TRBJ2-7
CDR3 length: 12

CDR3 DNA: TGTGCCAGCAGCCAAGGACAGGTCAAAAACATTCAGTACTTC
CDR3 protein: CASSQGQVKNIQYF
D gene: -
clone size: -
V gene: TRBV14
J gene: TRBJ2-4
CDR3 length: 14

CDR3 DNA: TGTGCCAGCAGTGCCCGGGACGGCGTCTACGAGCAGTACTTC
CDR3 protein: CASSARDGVYEQYF
D gene: -
clone size: -
V gene: TRBV6-1
J gene: TRBJ2-7
CDR3 length: 14

CDR3 DNA: TGTGCCAGCAGCCCCGGACAGGGAGCGGACTATGGCTACACCTTC
CDR3 protein: CASSPGQGADYGYTF
D gene: TRBD1
clone size: -
V gene: TRBV4-2
J gene: TRBJ1-2
CDR3 length: 15

CDR3 DNA: TGTGCCAGCAGCTCGCCGGGACAAAGCTATGGCTACACCTTC
CDR3 protein: CASSSPGQSYGYTF
D gene: -
clone size: -
V gene: TRBV5-4
J gene: TRBJ1-2
CDR3 length: 14

CDR3 DNA: TGCGCCAGCAGCCAGGGACTAGCGGGAGTACAGGCCGGGGAGCTGTTTTTT
CDR3 protein: CASSQGLAGVQAGELFF
D gene: TRBD2
clone size: once
V gene: TRBV4-1
J gene: TRBJ2-2
CDR3 length: 17

CDR3 DNA: TGCAGTGCCGCAGGGGCCGGCGAGCAGTACTTC
CDR3 protein: CSAAGAGEQYF
D gene: -
clone size: -
V gene: TRBV20-1
J gene: TRBJ2-7
CDR3 length: 11